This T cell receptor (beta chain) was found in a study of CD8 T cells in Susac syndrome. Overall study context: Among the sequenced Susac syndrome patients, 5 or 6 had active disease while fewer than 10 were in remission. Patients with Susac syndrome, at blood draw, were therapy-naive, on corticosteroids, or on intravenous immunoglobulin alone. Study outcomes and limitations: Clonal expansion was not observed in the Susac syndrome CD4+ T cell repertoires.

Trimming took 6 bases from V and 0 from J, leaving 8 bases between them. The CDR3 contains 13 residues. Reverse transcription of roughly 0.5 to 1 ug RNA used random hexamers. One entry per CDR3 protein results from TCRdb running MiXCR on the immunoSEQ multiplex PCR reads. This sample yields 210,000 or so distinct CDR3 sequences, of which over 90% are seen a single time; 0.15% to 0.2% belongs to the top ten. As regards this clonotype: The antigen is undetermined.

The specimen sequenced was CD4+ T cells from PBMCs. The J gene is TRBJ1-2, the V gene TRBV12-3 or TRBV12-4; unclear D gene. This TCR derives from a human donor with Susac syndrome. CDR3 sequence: CASSTKANYGYTF. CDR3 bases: TGTGCCAGCAGCACAAAGGCTAACTATGGCTACACCTTC.